This T cell receptor beta chain was recovered during a study of T cell repertoires in cytomegalovirus infection. The overall study: HLA-B-restricted CMV epitopes that are well studied were used alongside recently identified HLA-C-restricted ones. Public TCR beta signatures were indicative of both CMV infection and a matching HLA type.

Study-level points and caveats: Pooled public TCR beta family frequency picked out CMV carriers with the relevant HLA. Dominating the ex vivo response were HLA-C-restricted CMV-specific TCR beta clonotypes.

For this clonotype: Antigen unknown.

The CDR3 consists of 16 residues. Germline V gene lookup returns CDR1 MNHEY and CDR2 SMNVEV (reference sequence). Trimming left V 1 base short and J 7 bases short, with 18 bases between. Via MiXCR, TCRdb re-called the reads, giving one row per CDR3 protein. The sample records some 900,000 distinct CDR3 sequences, around a third being singletons. This specimen consisted of cultured CD8+ T cells from PBMCs, obtained from culture after CMV antigen stimulation. J is TRBJ2-3 and V is TRBV27, with D possibly TRBD2 on 5 matching bases. The origin of this receptor is a human donor in good health (CMV status not recorded). Some clones in this sample may be carry-over from other donors' samples. For the CDR3, the DNA is TGTGCCAGCAGTTTATGGTCGAGTAGCACGGGGAATACGCAGTATTTT. Its protein is CASSLWSSSTGNTQYF.